This T cell receptor beta chain stems from a study of Graves' ophthalmopathy and Graves' hyperthyroidism. Trimming removed 5 bases from V and 4 bases from J; junction bases left unmatched: 14. The CDR3 contains 18 residues. Using RNA transcripts, the TCR beta CDR3 regions were amplified. After a first-round RT-PCR with HTBI primers, a second-round multiplex PCR was run. TCRdb itself ran the multiplex PCR reads through MiXCR, one entry per CDR3 protein. The table lists 350,000 to 400,000 distinct CDR3 sequences, 15% of them singletons. The chain is built from TRBV12-3 or TRBV12-4 and TRBJ2-5, with 12 bases fitting TRBD2. The receptor was isolated from a woman under 30 with stable Graves' hyperthyroidism. Sequenced input: peripheral blood. The CDR3: CASSPGLAGQPYAETQYF. The DNA of the CDR3 is TGTGCCAGCAGTCCTGGACTAGCGGGGCAACCTTACGCAGAGACCCAGTACTTC.